Presented here are 16 T cell receptor beta chains from one specimen sequenced in a study of blood T cell repertoires in COVID-19. Assay: immunoSEQ multiplex PCR; the TCRdb copy retains only in-frame clones and omits some. The sample gives roughly 92,000 clones, over 80% of which show up once; 30% to 35% is in the top ten. The sequenced sample was peripheral blood. The source is a woman older than 75 with active or convalescent COVID-19.

This sequence joins TRBV7-8 and TRBJ2-7; 10 bases agree with TRBD1. V gave up 5 bases and J gave up 0 bases; unmatched junction bases: 4. This CDR3 spans 15 amino acids. Germline CDR1 SGHVS, CDR2 FQNEAQ. CDR3 nucleotide sequence: TGTGCCAGCAGCCCATGGACAGGGGGCTCCTACGAGCAGTACTTC. Protein sequence: CASSPWTGGSYEQYF.

V and J are TRBV5-1 and TRBJ2-7; 7 bases align to TRBD1. This CDR3 has 14 amino acids. In germline, CDR1 is SGHRS, CDR2 YFSETQ. V trimming: 0 bases; J trimming: 4 bases; junction bases outside the gene matches: 4. The CDR3 here is CASSLGDSYYEQYF. DNA for the CDR3: TGCGCCAGCAGCTTGGGGGACAGCTATTACGAGCAGTACTTC.

The rearrangement links TRBV7-2 to TRBJ2-1; tentative D call: TRBD2 (6 bases). Germline CDR1 SGHTA, CDR2 FQGNSA. V lost 3 bases and J 5 bases, leaving 11 bases between the germline ends. The CDR3 extends over 14 amino acids. CDR3 sequence: CASSFGLANNEQFF. CDR3 DNA: TGTGCCAGCAGCTTTGGGCTAGCGAACAATGAGCAGTTCTTC.

The chain joins TRBV5-1 to TRBJ2-3; tentatively, D is TRBD1 (5 bases). V gave up 4 bases and J gave up 3 bases, with 15 bases separating them. The CDR3 totals 15 residues. Germline V CDR1 and CDR2: SGHRS, YFSETQ. CDR3 loop: CASSPSGRRTDTQYF. In DNA, the CDR3 is TGCGCCAGCAGCCCATCAGGGCGACGTACAGATACGCAGTATTTT.

DNA for the CDR3: TGTGCCAGCTCACCGGGAGGGTCCACCGGGGAGCTGTTTTTT. Its translation is CASSPGGSTGELFF. This sequence joins TRBV18 and TRBJ2-2, with 7 bases that match TRBD2. Looked up from germline, CDR1 is KGHSH and CDR2 is LQKENI. There are 14 residues in the CDR3. Trimming cost V 3 bases and J 4 bases; bases outside gene matches: 2.

The chain uses TRBV6-2 or TRBV6-3 and TRBJ2-1; 11 positions match TRBD2. Trimming cost V 5 bases and J 7 bases; bases outside gene matches: 7. The CDR3 contains 15 residues. Germline V lookup: CDR1 MNHEY, CDR2 SVGEGT. CDR3 in amino acids: CASSLLAGGVNEQFF. The CDR3 DNA reads TGTGCCAGCAGTCTCCTAGCGGGGGGTGTAAATGAGCAGTTCTTC.

V is TRBV7-9 and J is TRBJ2-3, with D possibly being TRBD1 (6 bases). CDR1 SEHNR and CDR2 FQNEAQ come from the germline V gene (reference sequence). V gave up 7 bases and J gave up 5 bases, with 13 bases separating them. The CDR3 covers 13 residues. In DNA form, the CDR3 reads TGTGCCAGCAACAGGGATGTAGAAGATACGCAGTATTTT. Protein: CASNRDVEDTQYF.

This clone is a singleton in its sample. This chain uses TRBV18 with TRBJ2-7, with TRBD2 identical over 12 bases. CDR1 and CDR2 from the germline V gene are KGHSH and LQKENI. This CDR3 comprises 16 residues. Germline trimming cut 6 bases from V and 0 bases from J; bases unmatched to any gene: 6. CDR3 loop: CASSLLAGGSSYEQYF. The CDR3 coding sequence is TGTGCCAGCTCCCTTCTAGCGGGGGGGAGCTCCTACGAGCAGTACTTC.

This chain joins TRBV7-2 and TRBJ1-1; D is possibly TRBD1 (5 bases). V was cut by 3 bases and J by 1 base, with 9 bases left in between. The CDR3 covers 14 residues. The V gene's germline CDR1 is SGHTA and CDR2 FQGNSA. The CDR3 loop reads CASSFGGENTEAFF. CDR3 DNA: TGTGCCAGCAGCTTCGGGGGGGAGAACACTGAAGCTTTCTTT.

The V call is TRBV7-8, the J call TRBJ2-3, with 8 bases identical to TRBD2. The length of the CDR3 is 15 residues. J gave up 4 bases and V 5 bases, and 8 bases lay outside the gene matches. Germline V lookup: CDR1 SGHVS, CDR2 FQNEAQ. Written as DNA, the CDR3 is TGTGCCAGCAGCGTACCGGGACTAGTACCAGATACGCAGTATTTT. Its protein product is CASSVPGLVPDTQYF.

This clone was recorded only once. The rearrangement uses TRBV28 and TRBJ2-7; 8 bases map to TRBD1. Per the germline V gene, CDR1 is MDHEN and CDR2 is SYDVKM. J was trimmed by 0 bases and V by 6 bases; bases with no gene match: 4. This CDR3 spans 14 amino acids. The CDR3, as DNA: TGTGCCAGCAGCAGGACAGGGAGCTCCTACGAGCAGTACTTC. Translating gives CASSRTGSSYEQYF.

The V and J genes are TRBV7-2 and TRBJ2-1; perhaps TRBD2 as D (6 bases). There are 15 residues in the CDR3. Looked up from germline, CDR1 is SGHTA and CDR2 is FQGNSA. Trimming shortened V by 3 bases and J by 7 bases, and 16 bases separated the two germline ends. Written as DNA, the CDR3 is TGTGCCAGCAGCTTTGGCGGGGCCTTTGGTAATGAGCAGTTCTTC. Protein product: CASSFGGAFGNEQFF.

This clone was observed once. V gene TRBV5-1 combines with J gene TRBJ2-3; a possible D gene is TRBD1 (5 bases). This CDR3 comprises 14 residues. V dropped 6 bases and J dropped 0 bases, with 11 bases sitting between them. Germline CDR1 SGHRS, CDR2 YFSETQ. DNA of the CDR3: TGCGCCAGCAACCCAGGGATAAGCACAGATACGCAGTATTTT. Encoded protein: CASNPGISTDTQYF.

This CDR3 reads CASSELDRVQPQHF. The CDR3 nucleotides are TGTGCCAGCAGTGAGCTGGACAGGGTTCAGCCCCAGCATTTT. The chain carries TRBV6-1 and TRBJ1-5; 8 bases fit TRBD1. The CDR3 is 14 amino acids. V dropped 3 bases and J dropped 6; count of bases not matched to a gene: 4. Germline assignment: CDR1 MNHNS and CDR2 SASEGT.

The gene calls are TRBV3-1 (or the pseudogene TRBV3-2) and TRBJ2-5; D unresolved. Trimming cost V 3 bases and J 5 bases, with 13 bases left between them. CDR3 length equals 14 residues. The germline V gene has CDR1 LGHDT and CDR2 YNNKEL (reference sequence). CDR3 sequence: CASSQEIARETQYF. CDR3 bases: TGTGCCAGCAGCCAGGAAATCGCTAGGGAGACCCAGTACTTC.

V and J are TRBV28 and TRBJ1-5; no clear D gene. This CDR3 is built from 15 residues. Trimming removed 3 bases from V and 2 bases from J, with 11 bases in between. Germline V lookup: CDR1 MDHEN, CDR2 SYDVKM. The CDR3 nucleotides read TGTGCCAGCAGTTTTCTCGGGGATGGCAATCAGCCCCAGCATTTT. Amino acid sequence: CASSFLGDGNQPQHF.